This T cell receptor (beta chain) was recovered during a study of blood T cell repertoires in COVID-19. Across the whole study: Donors in the United States, Italy and Spain gave samples during acute or convalescent COVID-19. The analysed material was cDNA or gDNA that came from T cells, B-cell-depleted T cells, or PBMCs.

Per the original data handling: Nucleated cell number was recorded as an estimate derived from reference gene primer amplification. Repertoires were generated with immunoSEQ multiplex PCR, while TCRdb's copy carries only in-frame clones and drops some. The DNA was the basis for D and trimming; V, J and clone size are from that table. The data show about 250,000 clones, more than 65% seen once. V dropped 4 bases and J dropped 6 bases, with 12 bases sitting between them. The CDR3 runs 13 residues. The germline V gene encodes CDR1 LGHDT and CDR2 YNNKEL (reference sequence). Sequenced material: peripheral blood. The chain carries TRBV3-1 (or the pseudogene TRBV3-2) and TRBJ1-2; no clear D. This sequence was found in a woman aged 35 to 49 with active or convalescent COVID-19. In DNA, the CDR3 is TGTGCCAGCAGCCGTACCCCGCGGGATGGCTACACCTTC. It is translated as CASSRTPRDGYTF.